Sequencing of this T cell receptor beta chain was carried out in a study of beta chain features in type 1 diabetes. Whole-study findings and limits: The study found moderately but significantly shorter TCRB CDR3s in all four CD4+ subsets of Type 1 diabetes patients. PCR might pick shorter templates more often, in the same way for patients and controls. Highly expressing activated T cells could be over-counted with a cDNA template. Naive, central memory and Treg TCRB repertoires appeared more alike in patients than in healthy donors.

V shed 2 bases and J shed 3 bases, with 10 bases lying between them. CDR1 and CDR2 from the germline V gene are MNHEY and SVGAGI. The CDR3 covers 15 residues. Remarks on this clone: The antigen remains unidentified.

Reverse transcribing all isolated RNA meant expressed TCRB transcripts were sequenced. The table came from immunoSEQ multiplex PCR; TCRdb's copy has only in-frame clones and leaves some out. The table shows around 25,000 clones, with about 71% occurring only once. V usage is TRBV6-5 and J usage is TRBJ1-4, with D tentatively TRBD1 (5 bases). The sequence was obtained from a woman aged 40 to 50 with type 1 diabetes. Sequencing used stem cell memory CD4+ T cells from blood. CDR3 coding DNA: TGTGCCAGCAGTTACGGGGGGATAGCTAATGAAAAACTGTTTTTT. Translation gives CASSYGGIANEKLFF.